The 30 T cell receptor beta chains given below trace back to one sample, sequenced in a study of CD8 T cells in ankylosing spondylitis. MiXCR was run by TCRdb on the 5' RACE reads, yielding one entry per CDR3 protein. Among roughly 30,000 distinct CDR3 sequences listed, about 30% were seen once. Input material: synovial fluid, either unsorted or a sorted T cell fraction (not recorded which). Receptors were obtained from a male donor with ankylosing spondylitis.

The genes are TRBV2 and TRBJ1-5, with D maybe TRBD1 (5 bases). V lost 3 bases and J lost 0, with 12 bases in between. Per germline, CDR1 SNHLY and CDR2 FYNNEI. The CDR3 length is 16 residues. CDR3 amino acids: CASSEQGALSNQPQHF. DNA of the CDR3: TGTGCCAGCAGTGAGCAGGGCGCCCTTAGCAATCAGCCCCAGCATTTT.

The V call is TRBV11-2, the J call TRBJ2-7; D gene uncertain. Trimming stripped 4 bases from V and 0 bases from J, with 13 bases between. There are 15 residues in the CDR3. Germline CDR1 SGHAT, CDR2 FQNNGV. CDR3 sequence reads: CASSSSPRSSYEQYF. Written as DNA, the CDR3 is TGTGCCAGCAGCTCATCGCCCAGGAGCTCCTACGAGCAGTACTTC.

This clonotype was detected only once. This chain links TRBV28 with TRBJ2-3; no definite D call. Germline loops: CDR1 MDHEN, CDR2 SYDVKM. The germline V and J ends were trimmed by 5 bases and 4 bases, with 16 bases remaining between them. The CDR3 length is 15 residues. The CDR3 sequence: CASSLQPGRADTQYF. In DNA form, the CDR3 reads TGTGCCAGCAGTCTCCAACCAGGACGGGCAGATACGCAGTATTTT.

This clonotype was detected only a few times. The chain uses TRBV4-2 and TRBJ2-3; 9 bases line up with TRBD1. The CDR3 is 16 amino acids. V was clipped by 3 bases and J by 4 bases; unmatched bases: 8. CDR1 and CDR2 (germline): LGHNA, YNFKEQ. CDR3 nucleotides: TGTGCCAGCAGCCAGTCGGGACAGGGAGGCGCAGATACGCAGTATTTT. Its translation is CASSQSGQGGADTQYF.

This clonotype was seen repeatedly, ten times or more. The chain combines TRBV2 with TRBJ2-7; TRBD1 matches 7 bases. The CDR3 has 13 amino acids. Trimming took 6 bases from V and 2 from J; bases not matched to a gene: 4. Germline CDR1 reads SNHLY; CDR2 reads FYNNEI. The CDR3 loop reads CASRTGIAYEQYV. The CDR3, as DNA: TGTGCCAGCAGGACAGGGATAGCCTACGAGCAGTACGTC.

This clonotype was detected a few times. This rearrangement joins TRBV15 to TRBJ2-7; TRBD1 might be the D (6 bases). Germline lookup yields CDR1 LNHNV and CDR2 YYDKDF (reference sequence). The length of the CDR3 is 16 residues. Deletions cut 0 bases from V and 0 bases from J, with 12 bases between. As DNA, the CDR3 is TGTGCCACCAGCAGAGAGGGCAGGGGCGGCTCCTACGAGCAGTACTTC. Its translation: CATSREGRGGSYEQYF.

There are a few counts of this clonotype. The chain combines TRBV4-1 with TRBJ1-1; D call uncertain. CDR1 and CDR2 from the germline V gene are MGHRA and YSYEKL. This CDR3 contains 16 residues. Between the trimmed V and J ends, which lost 0 bases and 0 bases, there was a span of 11 bases. The CDR3 coding sequence is TGCGCCAGCAGCCAAGATGTAGCAGGTCTGAACACTGAAGCTTTCTTT. Its translation: CASSQDVAGLNTEAFF.

V and J are TRBV5-1 and TRBJ2-1; D may be TRBD2 (6 bases). CDR1 and CDR2 (germline): SGHRS, YFSETQ. This CDR3 contains 15 residues. Trimming left V 4 bases short and J 0 bases short, with 11 bases between. The CDR3 DNA is TGCGCCAGCAGCGCGACTAGTGGCTCCTACAATGAGCAGTTCTTC. Translated, it gives CASSATSGSYNEQFF.

The chain links TRBV18 to TRBJ1-5; unclear D gene. CDR1 is KGHSH, CDR2 LQKENI, per germline. V was clipped by 3 bases and J by 7 bases, with 13 bases between them. There are 14 residues in the CDR3. CDR3 residues: CASSPRWLEQPQHF. The CDR3 coding sequence is TGTGCCAGCTCACCTCGCTGGCTCGAACAGCCCCAGCATTTT. Full variable domain (remainder filled in from reference TRBV18 and TRBJ1-5): NAGVMQNPRHLVRRRGQEARLRCSPMKGHSHVYWYRQLPEEGLKFMVYLQKENIIDESGMPKERFSAEFPKEGPSILRIQQVVRGDSAAYFCASSPRWLEQPQHFGDGTRLSIL.

This clonotype has at least ten counts. The chain links TRBV4-1 to TRBJ2-7; 7 positions match TRBD2. Germline CDR1 reads MGHRA; CDR2 reads YSYEKL. CDR3 length: 16 amino acids. J lost 2 bases, V lost 2 bases, and 9 bases had no gene match. In DNA form, the CDR3 reads TGCGCCAGCAGCCAAAATGTGGCTAGCGGAGCCTACGAGCAGTACTTC. This translates into CASSQNVASGAYEQYF.

This clonotype appeared a single time. The V call is TRBV12-3 or TRBV12-4, the J call TRBJ1-5; TRBD1 is a possible D gene (6 bases). V lost 6 bases, J lost 3 bases, and 12 bases lay in between. This CDR3 is 14 amino acids long. The CDR3 DNA reads as TGTGCCAGCAGCACTACAGGGAACAATCAGCCCCAGCATTTT. This translates into CASSTTGNNQPQHF.

The chain is built from TRBV4-1 and TRBJ2-1; D possibly matches TRBD1 or TRBD2 (5 bases each). CDR1 is MGHRA, CDR2 YSYEKL, per germline. Trimming shortened V by 4 bases and J by 9 bases, and 13 bases separated the two germline ends. This CDR3 spans 13 amino acids. The CDR3 nucleotides are TGCGCCAGCAGCCGGACTGTTACAGGTGAGCAGTTCTTC. This sequence encodes CASSRTVTGEQFF.

The V and J genes are TRBV7-9 and TRBJ2-1; either TRBD1 or TRBD2 may supply D (5 bases each). This CDR3 is 15 amino acids long. Germline lookup yields CDR1 SEHNR and CDR2 FQNEAQ (reference sequence). The ends were cut back, 3 bases at V and 7 bases at J, with 16 bases in the middle. DNA of the CDR3: TGTGCCAGCAGCTTGGGGGTCGGGTTAATGAATGAGCAGTTCTTC. Encoded protein: CASSLGVGLMNEQFF.

This sequence joins TRBV6-6 and TRBJ2-2; D is uncertain. Germline CDR1 MNHNY, CDR2 SVGAGI (reference sequence). V dropped 6 bases and J dropped 4 bases, with 9 bases sitting between them. The CDR3 has 13 residues. This CDR3 is CASSRSGTGELFF. The CDR3 DNA reads as TGTGCCAGCAGCCGCAGTGGCACCGGGGAGCTGTTTTTT.

This clonotype appeared many times. This chain links TRBV24-1 with TRBJ2-2, with 8 bases fitting TRBD2. The CDR3 covers 14 residues. With V trimmed by 5 bases and J by 5 bases, 3 bases remained unmatched. Germline V gene data show CDR1 as KGHDR and CDR2 as SFDVKD. CDR3 region: CATSAPGGTGELFF. The CDR3 DNA reads TGTGCCACCAGTGCCCCGGGGGGGACCGGGGAGCTGTTTTTT.

In its sample, this clonotype was seen many times. This chain connects TRBV7-9 to TRBJ2-1; 9 bases map to TRBD2. The V and J ends lost 1 base and 4 bases, in that order; junction bases with no gene match: 5. The CDR3 length is 16 residues. The V gene's germline CDR1 is SEHNR and CDR2 FQNEAQ (reference sequence). The CDR3 loop reads CASSLVAGGLYNEQFF. CDR3 nucleotide sequence: TGTGCCAGCAGCTTAGTGGCGGGAGGGCTTTACAATGAGCAGTTCTTC.

This rearrangement joins TRBV11-2 to TRBJ2-1; 7 bases are shared with TRBD2. Germline-derived CDR1 and CDR2 are SGHAT and FQNNGV. The CDR3 totals 17 residues. The V gene end was trimmed by 5 bases and the J gene end by 0 bases; junction bases not matched to a gene: 10. CDR3: CASSHLYGGSSYNEQFF. CDR3 sequence (DNA): TGTGCCAGCAGCCATCTCTACGGCGGGAGCTCCTACAATGAGCAGTTCTTC.

The sample holds a few counts of this clonotype. The CDR3 DNA sequence: TGTGCCAGCAGCTTGGTGGGAGGCGAGACCCAGTACTTC. Translating it yields CASSLVGGETQYF. V usage is TRBV7-9 and J usage is TRBJ2-5, with a tentative D call TRBD2 (6 bases). This CDR3 contains 13 residues. The germline V and J ends were trimmed by 3 bases and 5 bases, with 10 bases remaining between them. In germline, CDR1 is SEHNR, CDR2 FQNEAQ (reference sequence).

V is TRBV11-1 and J is TRBJ2-5; D unclear. V was clipped by 8 bases and J by 5 bases, with 6 bases between them. Per germline, CDR1 SGHAT and CDR2 FQDESV (reference sequence). The CDR3 contains 10 residues. The CDR3 DNA reads as TGTGCCAGCTCGGAGGAGACCCAGTACTTC. Translated, it gives CASSEETQYF.

This clonotype was seen a handful of times. The chain combines TRBV24-1 with TRBJ2-3; 7 bases fit TRBD2. Germline CDR1 reads KGHDR; CDR2 reads SFDVKD. The trim removed 4 bases at V and 5 bases at J, leaving 11 bases unmatched. There are 16 residues in the CDR3. The CDR3 protein is CATSDPFREVGDTQYF. The CDR3, as DNA: TGTGCCACCAGTGACCCTTTTCGGGAGGTCGGAGATACGCAGTATTTT.

The chain is built from TRBV10-3 and TRBJ2-7; D unclear. V was cut by 0 bases and J by 0 bases, with 12 bases left in between. The germline V gene encodes CDR1 ENHRY and CDR2 SYGVKD. The CDR3 sequence is 16 residues long. The CDR3 nucleotides read TGTGCCATCAGTGAGTCCCCAGGCAGGAGCTCCTACGAGCAGTACGTC. This encodes CAISESPGRSSYEQYV.

The gene calls are TRBV20-1 and TRBJ2-4; no clear D gene. The CDR3 covers 13 residues. The germline gives CDR1 DFQATT, CDR2 SNEGSKA (reference sequence). Trimming cost V 2 bases and J 0 bases, with 5 bases left between them. CDR3 DNA: TGCAGTGCTAGACCCGCAGCCAAAAACATTCAGTACTTC. It is translated as CSARPAAKNIQYF.

This clonotype was detected a few times. The chain uses TRBV20-1 and TRBJ2-7, with a tentative D call TRBD1 (5 bases). Germline assignment: CDR1 DFQATT and CDR2 SNEGSKA (reference sequence). The CDR3 covers 19 residues. Trimming took 1 base from V and 0 from J, leaving 25 bases between them. The CDR3 spells CSARVNFREAQITSYEQYF. The DNA of the CDR3 is TGCAGTGCTAGAGTTAACTTCAGGGAAGCGCAAATTACCTCCTACGAGCAGTACTTC.

This clonotype was seen repeatedly, ten times or more. The chain recombines TRBV12-3 or TRBV12-4 with TRBJ2-1; D unresolved. The CDR3 is 12 amino acids. V lost 6 bases, J lost 6 bases, and 9 bases lay in between. DNA of the CDR3: TGTGCCAGCAGGGTTCCAGGCAATGAGCAGTTCTTC. Its protein product is CASRVPGNEQFF.

The chain employs TRBV29-1 and TRBJ2-1; weak D call: TRBD1 (8 bases). Germline CDR1 is SQVTM and CDR2 is ANQGSEA. The CDR3 consists of 18 residues. V gave up 6 bases and J gave up 5 bases, with 29 bases separating them. DNA for the CDR3: TGCAGCGTGGCAGGGGGCCTAGCGGCTTCTTCCCCAAACAATGAGCAGTTCTTC. It translates to CSVAGGLAASSPNNEQFF.

There are many counts of this clonotype. As DNA, the CDR3 is TGTGCCAGCAGCTTAGGGGTAGGCGGCGGCACTGAAGCTTTCTTT. This translates into CASSLGVGGGTEAFF. This sequence joins TRBV7-2 and TRBJ1-1; D uncertain. V was pared by 1 base and J by 4 bases, with 13 bases between. CDR3 length: 15 residues. Germline assignment: CDR1 SGHTA and CDR2 FQGNSA.

DNA for the CDR3: TGTGCCAGCAGCTACCGGACAGGGGACTTAGCTAACTATGGCTACACCTTC. Its translation: CASSYRTGDLANYGYTF. The chain joins TRBV5-5 to TRBJ1-2; 9 nucleotides line up with TRBD1. V gave up 3 bases and J gave up 0 bases; unmatched junction bases: 9. CDR3 length: 17 amino acids. Germline V gives CDR1 SGHKS, CDR2 YYEKEE (reference sequence).

This clonotype was observed a few times. The chain combines TRBV11-2 with TRBJ1-1; D is undetermined. V gave up 1 base and J gave up 11 bases, with 11 bases separating them. Germline CDR1 reads SGHAT; CDR2 reads FQNNGV. The CDR3 is made up of 12 amino acids. Written as DNA, the CDR3 is TGTGCCAGCAGCTTAGGGATATCCGGGGCTTTCTTT. It specifies CASSLGISGAFF.

This chain connects TRBV5-4 to TRBJ2-1, with D perhaps TRBD1 or TRBD2 (6 bases each). The germline gives CDR1 SGHNT, CDR2 YYREEE (reference sequence). The CDR3 consists of 13 residues. The CDR3 here is CAGSGGLNNEQFF. The CDR3 DNA follows: TGTGCGGGGTCCGGGGGCCTAAACAATGAGCAGTTCTTC. Full variable domain (missing parts from reference TRBV5-4 and TRBJ2-1): ETGVTQSPTHLIKTRGQQVTLRCSSQSGHNTVSWYQQALGQGPQFIFQYYREEENGRGNFPPRFSGLQFPNYSSELNVNALELDDSALYLCAGSGGLNNEQFFGPGTRLTVL.

By sample share, this clonotype is medium-sized. J is TRBJ2-1 and V is TRBV20-1; D ambiguous. Trimming left V 6 bases short and J 4 bases short, with 7 bases between. The CDR3 runs 11 residues. Germline V gene data show CDR1 as DFQATT and CDR2 as SNEGSKA (reference sequence). The CDR3 reads CSASLYNEQFF. The CDR3 DNA sequence: TGCAGTGCGTCGCTTTACAATGAGCAGTTCTTC.